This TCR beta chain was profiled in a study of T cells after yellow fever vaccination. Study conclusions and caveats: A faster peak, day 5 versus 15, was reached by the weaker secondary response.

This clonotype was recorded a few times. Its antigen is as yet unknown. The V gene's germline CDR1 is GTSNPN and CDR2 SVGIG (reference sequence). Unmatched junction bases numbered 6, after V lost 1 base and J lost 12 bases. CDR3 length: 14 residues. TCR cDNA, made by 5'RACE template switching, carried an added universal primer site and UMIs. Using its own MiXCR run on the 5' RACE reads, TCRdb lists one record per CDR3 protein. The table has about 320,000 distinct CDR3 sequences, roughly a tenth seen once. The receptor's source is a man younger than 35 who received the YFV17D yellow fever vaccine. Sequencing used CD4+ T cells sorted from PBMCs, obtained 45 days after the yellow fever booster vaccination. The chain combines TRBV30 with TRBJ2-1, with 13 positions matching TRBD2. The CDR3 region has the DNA TGTGCCTGGAGTGCCGGGACTAGCGGGGTCCGGCAGTTCTTC. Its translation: CAWSAGTSGVRQFF.